These 23 T cell receptor beta chains were sequenced from one sample in a study of T cell responses to AZD1222 COVID-19 vaccine. Measured with immunoSEQ multiplex PCR; TCRdb has only the in-frame clones, and not every one. Here the sample spans about 170,000 clones, around 88% being singletons. Source: peripheral blood, taken 28 days after the second AZD1222 dose. Every receptor here comes from an adult who received the AZD1222 COVID-19 vaccine.

To note about this clone: One junction end does not reproduce the germline sequence, and a read error may be involved. V and J are TRBV2 and TRBJ2-7; D is unresolved. Germline V gene lookup returns CDR1 SNHLY and CDR2 FYNNEI. This CDR3 has 13 residues. CDR3 bases: TGTGCCAGCAGTGTGGGCATTCGATACGAGCAGTGCTTC. Its translation: CASSVGIRYEQCF.

The chain recombines TRBV19 with TRBJ2-5, with D perhaps TRBD1 (6 bases). V was shortened by 0 bases and J by 5 bases, with 13 bases between the two germline ends. The CDR3 is 15 residues long. Germline CDR1 LNHDA, CDR2 SQIVND (reference sequence). This CDR3 reads CASSIDLGARETQYF. Written as DNA, the CDR3 is TGTGCCAGTAGTATAGATCTGGGGGCAAGGGAGACCCAGTACTTC. The complete variable domain, with remaining parts taken from reference TRBV19 and TRBJ2-5, reads DGGITQSPKYLFRKEGQNVTLSCEQNLNHDAMYWYRQDPGQGLRLIYYSQIVNDFQKGDIAEGYSVSREKKESFPLTVTSAQKNPTAFYLCASSIDLGARETQYFGPGTRLLVL.

The rearrangement joins TRBV18 to TRBJ1-3, with TRBD1 as a possible D gene (6 bases). V lost 2 bases, J lost 0 bases, and 8 bases lay in between. CDR1 and CDR2 (germline): KGHSH, LQKENI. The CDR3 covers 15 residues. CDR3 in amino acids: CASSPRDNSGNTIYF. In nucleotides, the CDR3 is TGTGCCAGCTCACCAAGGGACAACTCTGGAAACACCATATATTTT.

The chain joins TRBV7-8 to TRBJ2-1, with D tentatively TRBD1 (5 bases). The germline V and J ends were trimmed by 3 bases and 3 bases, with 15 bases remaining between them. The CDR3 covers 16 residues. Germline values: CDR1 SGHVS, CDR2 FQNEAQ. Written as DNA, the CDR3 is TGTGCCAGCAGCTTGATGGCAGGGATAATCTACAATGAGCAGTTCTTC. Protein: CASSLMAGIIYNEQFF.

The chain joins TRBV7-8 to TRBJ2-5; D possibly uses TRBD1 or TRBD2 (5 bases each). Germline V gene lookup returns CDR1 SGHVS and CDR2 FQNEAQ. This CDR3 has 18 residues. The ends were cut back, 7 bases at V and 3 bases at J, with 27 bases in the middle. The CDR3 nucleotides are TGTGCCAGCACCTCGAGGGGCGCCCGGGGACCAGCCAAAGAGACCCAGTACTTC. Translating it yields CASTSRGARGPAKETQYF.

The CDR3 coding sequence is TGTGCCAGCAGTTTAGACTATGGGGAAGCTTTCTTT. Its translation is CASSLDYGEAFF. V and J are TRBV12-3 or TRBV12-4 and TRBJ1-1; D remains ambiguous. The length of the CDR3 is 12 residues. V lost 1 base and J lost 8, with 8 bases in between.

This clone was picked up one time. This chain uses TRBV23-1 with TRBJ2-6; a possible D gene is TRBD2 (5 bases). TRBV23-1 carries the ORF label, with uncertain function. V was cut by 4 bases and J by 7 bases, with 17 bases left in between. This CDR3 has 16 residues. The CDR3 is CASSRRSPLAANVLTF. The CDR3 nucleotides are TGCGCCAGCAGTCGGAGGTCCCCACTGGCCGCCAACGTCCTGACTTTC.

This chain joins TRBV5-1 and TRBJ2-1; 13 bases are a match to TRBD2. CDR3 length equals 13 residues. Trimming at V came to 4 bases and at J to 10 bases, leaving 2 bases not matched to a gene. CDR1 is SGHRS, CDR2 YFSETQ, per germline. The CDR3 spells CASSAGLAGEQFF. The CDR3 DNA is TGCGCCAGCAGCGCGGGACTAGCGGGGGAGCAGTTCTTC.

The chain joins TRBV5-4 to TRBJ2-3; D possibly corresponds to TRBD1 (6 bases). Germline V CDR1 and CDR2: SGHNT, YYREEE (reference sequence). Trimming took 0 bases from V and 0 from J, leaving 11 bases between them. The CDR3 extends over 16 amino acids. The CDR3 spells CASSLGGPLSTDTQYF. The CDR3 region has the DNA TGTGCCAGCAGCTTGGGGGGGCCTCTAAGCACAGATACGCAGTATTTT.

In its sample, this clone was seen a few times. V is TRBV10-3 and J is TRBJ2-5; 8 nucleotides line up with TRBD2. The CDR3 is 16 residues long. Trimming cost V 3 bases and J 2 bases; bases outside gene matches: 8. Germline CDR1 ENHRY, CDR2 SYGVKD. The CDR3, as DNA: TGTGCCATCAGTGACTCGAAACTAGCGGAACAAGAGACCCAGTACTTC. Translating it yields CAISDSKLAEQETQYF.

The chain combines TRBV27 with TRBJ1-5, with a tentative D call TRBD1 (5 bases). This CDR3 is 15 amino acids long. Looked up from germline, CDR1 is MNHEY and CDR2 is SMNVEV (reference sequence). V lost 1 base, J lost 7 bases, and 14 bases lay in between. The chain's CDR3 is CASSLLGQGGQPQHF. Written as DNA, the CDR3 is TGTGCCAGCAGTTTATTAGGCCAGGGAGGACAGCCCCAGCATTTT.

The CDR3 DNA sequence: TGCGCCAGCAGCTCCAGGTGGGACACTGAAGCTTTCTTT. The encoded protein is CASSSRWDTEAFF. This sequence joins TRBV5-1 and TRBJ1-1; D is unresolved. The CDR3 extends over 13 amino acids. From germline, CDR1 is SGHRS and CDR2 YFSETQ. The V and J ends lost 3 bases and 3 bases respectively, with 9 bases between them. Full variable domain (missing parts from reference TRBV5-1 and TRBJ1-1): KAGVTQTPRYLIKTRGQQVTLSCSPISGHRSVSWYQQTPGQGLQFLFEYFSETQRNKGNFPGRFSGRQFSNSRSEMNVSTLELGDSALYLCASSSRWDTEAFFGQGTRLTVV.

The chain carries TRBV11-3 and TRBJ2-5, with D possibly TRBD2 on 6 matching bases. Germline CDR1 is SGHNT and CDR2 is YENEEA. The V and J ends lost 0 bases and 7 bases respectively, with 15 bases between them. CDR3 size: 15 residues. In nucleotides, the CDR3 is TGTGCCAGCAGCTTAGACGGGGGTGGACCCGGGACCCAGTACTTC. Translation gives CASSLDGGGPGTQYF.

The V gene is TRBV4-1, the J gene TRBJ2-5, with D maybe TRBD2 (6 bases). Germline CDR1 reads MGHRA; CDR2 reads YSYEKL. This CDR3 comprises 15 residues. Trimming removed 0 bases at V and 2 bases at J, with 10 bases between. In DNA form, the CDR3 reads TGCGCCAGCAGCCAAGAGGGCGGAGGGCAAGAGACCCAGTACTTC. It is translated as CASSQEGGGQETQYF.

This chain connects TRBV2 to TRBJ2-5; unclear D gene. The CDR3 consists of 12 residues. The V end was cut by 5 bases, the J end by 5 bases, with 9 bases between. Looked up from germline, CDR1 is SNHLY and CDR2 is FYNNEI. Here the CDR3 DNA reads TGTGCCAGCAGTCGGGTGGGGGAGACCCAGTACTTC. Its protein product is CASSRVGETQYF.

The V call is TRBV5-4, the J call TRBJ2-3, with D possibly TRBD2 on 5 matching bases. CDR3 length: 13 amino acids. Germline CDR1 reads SGHNT; CDR2 reads YYREEE (reference sequence). Trimming pared 2 bases from V and 3 bases from J, leaving 7 bases between. The CDR3 nucleotides read TGTGCCAGCAGCTTTCGGGGTACAGATACGCAGTATTTT. Protein sequence: CASSFRGTDTQYF. Full variable domain (remainder filled in from reference TRBV5-4 and TRBJ2-3): ETGVTQSPTHLIKTRGQQVTLRCSSQSGHNTVSWYQQALGQGPQFIFQYYREEENGRGNFPPRFSGLQFPNYSSELNVNALELDDSALYLCASSFRGTDTQYFGPGTRLTVL.

V and J are TRBV4-2 and TRBJ2-1, with 10 positions matching TRBD1. The CDR3 consists of 16 residues. CDR1 is LGHNA, CDR2 YNFKEQ, per germline. V shed 3 bases and J 11 bases; nucleotides not matched to a gene: 13. CDR3 in amino acids: CASSHTGTGEFTKQFF. CDR3 bases: TGTGCCAGCAGCCATACCGGGACAGGGGAATTCACGAAGCAGTTCTTC.

The chain is built from TRBV21-1 and TRBJ2-6; the table's D call, TRBD2, has no DNA check behind it. TRBV21-1 is described as a pseudogene. The CDR3 length is 14 residues. CDR3 loop: CASSKTSGANVLTF. In DNA, the CDR3 is TGTGCCAGCAGCAAGACTAGTGGGGCCAACGTCCTGACTTTC.

The CDR3 loop reads CASSQAQRGTGELFF. Here the CDR3 DNA reads TGTGCCAGCAGCCAAGCCCAGCGGGGCACCGGGGAGCTGTTTTTT. The chain combines TRBV3-1 (or the pseudogene TRBV3-2) with TRBJ2-2; 7 bases map to TRBD2. The length of the CDR3 is 15 residues. The J segment lost 4 bases and the V segment lost 1 base, leaving 3 bases of the junction unmatched. Germline CDR1 and CDR2: LGHDT and YNNKEL (reference sequence).

The CDR3 reads CASSPGAGEKLFF. CDR3 sequence (DNA): TGTGCCAGCTCACCAGGGGCAGGTGAAAAACTGTTTTTT. The chain has TRBV18 and TRBJ1-4, with D possibly TRBD1 on 5 matching bases. Looked up from germline, CDR1 is KGHSH and CDR2 is LQKENI. This CDR3 comprises 13 residues. V dropped 2 bases and J dropped 7 bases, with 8 bases sitting between them.

The chain uses TRBV6-5 and TRBJ2-2; 9 bases map to TRBD1. V dropped 7 bases and J dropped 0; count of bases not matched to a gene: 3. The CDR3 covers 15 residues. Germline V CDR1 and CDR2: MNHEY, SVGAGI. DNA of the CDR3: TGTGCCAGCACTCGGACAGGGGCGAACACCGGGGAGCTGTTTTTT. This codes for CASTRTGANTGELFF.

CDR3 region: CASSLGGLGHLLNTGELFF. Written as DNA, the CDR3 is TGTGCCAGCAGCTTGGGGGGCCTGGGACACCTTCTGAACACCGGGGAGCTGTTTTTT. The V gene is TRBV5-5, the J gene TRBJ2-2; D is perhaps TRBD1 (6 bases). The CDR3 loop spans 19 amino acids. Germline V gene lookup returns CDR1 SGHKS and CDR2 YYEKEE (reference sequence). V was trimmed by 0 bases and J by 1 base, leaving 19 bases between them.

The rearrangement joins TRBV4-1 to TRBJ1-1; D is unresolved. The V gene lost 1 base and the J gene lost 7 bases, with 7 bases spanning the gap. In germline, CDR1 is MGHRA, CDR2 YSYEKL. This CDR3 is built from 12 residues. The CDR3 bases are TGCGCCAGCAGCCAAGGGCCCCTTGAAGCTTTCTTT. Encoded protein: CASSQGPLEAFF.